Following are 11 T cell receptor beta chains from one sample sequenced in a study of shared clonotypes between healthy human individuals. Method: immunoSEQ multiplex PCR; TCRdb's copy keeps in-frame clones and lacks some. The data hold some 1 million clones, with more than 65% observed a single time. The sequenced sample was memory CD4+ T cells sorted from blood. The sample's subset: CD45RA-negative fraction. The source is a man younger than 35 in good health.

This sequence joins TRBV9 and TRBJ1-6; the match to TRBD1 covers 7 bases. Losses at the gene ends were 3 bases for V and 8 bases for J; bases not matched to a gene: 11. CDR1 and CDR2 (germline): SGDLS, YYNGEE. The CDR3 has 16 amino acids. The CDR3 is CASSEGVRGMHSPLHF. Here the CDR3 DNA reads TGTGCCAGCAGCGAGGGGGTCAGGGGGATGCATTCACCCCTCCACTTT.

The chain recombines TRBV27 with TRBJ1-1; weak D call: TRBD1 (5 bases). Trimming stripped 6 bases from V and 0 bases from J, with 8 bases between. This CDR3 region has 13 residues. Germline V gives CDR1 MNHEY, CDR2 SMNVEV (reference sequence). The CDR3 reads CASRGEMNTEAFF. CDR3 DNA sequence: TGTGCCAGCAGGGGGGAGATGAACACTGAAGCTTTCTTT.

The gene calls are TRBV29-1 and TRBJ2-7; 10 nucleotides agree with TRBD1. Trimming cost V 6 bases and J 3 bases; bases outside gene matches: 5. Germline V gives CDR1 SQVTM, CDR2 ANQGSEA. The CDR3 consists of 13 residues. DNA for the CDR3: TGCAGCGTGACCGGGACAGGGGACTACGAGCAGTACTTC. This codes for CSVTGTGDYEQYF.

This clone was counted a few times. The same CDR3 is also encoded by other DNA sequences in this sample. The chain combines TRBV29-1 with TRBJ1-1, with D maybe TRBD1 (5 bases). CDR1 and CDR2 from the germline V gene are SQVTM and ANQGSEA. V shed 4 bases and J shed 1 base, with 7 bases lying between them. The CDR3 runs to 12 residues. The CDR3 loop is CSVVRGNTEAFF. The CDR3 bases are TGCAGCGTTGTGAGGGGGAACACTGAAGCTTTCTTT.

The chain uses TRBV15 and TRBJ2-5; D ambiguous. The germline V gene encodes CDR1 LNHNV and CDR2 YYDKDF (reference sequence). Trimming took 4 bases from V and 1 from J, leaving 13 bases between them. The CDR3 covers 15 residues. CDR3: CATSKQYRVQETQYF. CDR3 nucleotide sequence: TGTGCCACCAGCAAACAATACAGAGTCCAAGAGACCCAGTACTTC.

V is TRBV5-1 and J is TRBJ2-7; the D gene is possibly TRBD2 (5 bases). The V end lost 4 bases, the J end lost 5 bases, and 22 bases lay between the germline ends. Germline V gene lookup returns CDR1 SGHRS and CDR2 YFSETQ. The CDR3 totals 16 residues. The CDR3 DNA reads TGCGCCAGCAGCCTACCTTCGGGGTACGGAATGGACGAGCAGTACTTC. Protein product: CASSLPSGYGMDEQYF.

The rearrangement links TRBV2 to TRBJ2-1; 8 nucleotides align to TRBD1. CDR3 length: 15 amino acids. The trim removed 5 bases at V and 10 bases at J, leaving 13 bases unmatched. From germline, CDR1 is SNHLY and CDR2 FYNNEI. DNA of the CDR3: TGTGCCAGCAGTCGACAGGGGTCGGGATTAGGGGAGCAGTTCTTC. Translation gives CASSRQGSGLGEQFF.

This chain connects TRBV5-1 to TRBJ2-5, with 15 bases fitting TRBD2. CDR3 length: 17 residues. Germline loops: CDR1 SGHRS, CDR2 YFSETQ. Unmatched junction bases numbered 3, after V lost 3 bases and J lost 0 bases. The CDR3 DNA reads as TGCGCCAGCAGCTACGGGACTAGCGGGAGGAACCAAGAGACCCAGTACTTC. Amino acids: CASSYGTSGRNQETQYF.

The rearrangement links TRBV27 to TRBJ1-2; D not resolved. The V end lost 0 bases, the J end lost 8 bases, and 10 bases lay between the germline ends. The CDR3 totals 13 residues. CDR1 MNHEY and CDR2 SMNVEV come from the germline V gene (reference sequence). The CDR3 DNA sequence: TGTGCCAGCAGTTTATCCGGGCGCGAGGGCTACACCTTC. Residues: CASSLSGREGYTF.

CDR3 bases: TGTGCCAGCAGCCAAGCCGATCAGGGGGCTGGCTATGGCTACACCTTC. Amino acid sequence: CASSQADQGAGYGYTF. The chain links TRBV14 to TRBJ1-2; 8 bases fit TRBD1. Germline V gene sequence: CDR1 SGHDN, CDR2 FVKESK. CDR3 size: 16 residues. V lost 1 base to trimming and J lost 4 bases; unmatched junction nucleotides: 8.

This clone has just one count. The chain couples TRBV10-3 to TRBJ2-3, with TRBD2 matching 7 bases. In germline, CDR1 is ENHRY, CDR2 SYGVKD. The CDR3 consists of 13 residues. V lost 8 bases and J lost 5; bases outside the gene matches: 7. The CDR3 coding sequence is TGTGCCATCGGGAGCGGGACGGTAGATACGCAGTATTTT. Residues: CAIGSGTVDTQYF.